The 9 T cell receptor beta chains below come from one sample, sequenced in a study of T-cell memory formation after mild COVID-19. MiXCR was run by TCRdb on the 5' RACE reads, yielding one entry per CDR3 protein. In the table there are a few hundred thousand distinct CDR3 sequences, roughly 20% of which are singletons. The sequencing sample was made of PBMCs or a T cell subset sorted from them (not recorded which). The receptors derive from a man between 18 and 35 years old who had mild COVID-19 (a few samples of this study predate the infection). Cell type and time point are not known.

This clonotype was seen more than once but under ten times. The chain is built from TRBV18 and TRBJ1-1; tentatively, D is TRBD1 (6 bases). Trimming removed 5 bases from V and 1 base from J, with 14 bases in between. Looked up from germline, CDR1 is KGHSH and CDR2 is LQKENI. The CDR3 loop spans 15 amino acids. The CDR3 sequence is CASSVPPGENTEAFF. CDR3 nucleotide sequence: TGTGCCAGCTCAGTTCCGCCAGGGGAGAACACTGAAGCTTTCTTT.

The rearrangement joins TRBV4-3 to TRBJ1-2; possibly TRBD1 for D (5 bases). This CDR3 has 17 residues. The V and J ends lost 3 bases and 4 bases respectively, with 21 bases between them. Germline CDR1 is LGHNA and CDR2 is YSLEER. The CDR3 region is CASSHETGLPRVYGYTF. As DNA, the CDR3 is TGCGCCAGCAGCCACGAAACAGGACTCCCTCGGGTCTATGGCTACACCTTC.

This clonotype was recorded a few times. The chain recombines TRBV4-3 with TRBJ2-1; D may correspond to TRBD1 or TRBD2 (5 bases each). CDR3 length: 14 amino acids. V lost 5 bases and J lost 5, with 13 bases in between. Germline-derived CDR1 and CDR2 are LGHNA and YSLEER. CDR3 loop: CASSFRDRHNEQFF. The CDR3 DNA sequence: TGCGCCAGCAGCTTCCGGGACCGTCACAATGAGCAGTTCTTC.

The V call is TRBV6-1, the J call TRBJ2-7; D unresolved. The CDR3 loop spans 13 amino acids. Germline V gives CDR1 MNHNS, CDR2 SASEGT. V gave up 2 bases and J gave up 4 bases, with 9 bases separating them. CDR3 DNA: TGTGCCAGCAGTGAATGGGTAGAGTACGAGCAGTACTTC. Its translation is CASSEWVEYEQYF.

This chain links TRBV13 with TRBJ2-3, with 8 bases fitting TRBD2. The CDR3 covers 16 residues. J lost 5 bases, V lost 5 bases, and 12 bases had no gene match. From germline, CDR1 is PRHDT and CDR2 FYEKMQ (reference sequence). In DNA form, the CDR3 reads TGTGCCAGCAGCGAAGAAGCGAGCGGGGGCCTAGATACGCAGTATTTT. Amino acids: CASSEEASGGLDTQYF.

This clonotype was picked up a small number of times. This chain uses TRBV4-3 with TRBJ1-1; D unresolved. Germline V gene data show CDR1 as LGHNA and CDR2 as YSLEER. The CDR3 has 15 amino acids. V lost 3 bases and J 3 bases, leaving 14 bases between the germline ends. CDR3 DNA sequence: TGCGCCAGCAGCCACACCTCTTTCGGGTACACTGAAGCTTTCTTT. Translation: CASSHTSFGYTEAFF.

This clonotype was counted many times. CDR3 region: CASSPGTSGGAYNEQFF. CDR3 coding DNA: TGCGCCAGCAGCCCTGGGACTAGCGGGGGAGCCTACAATGAGCAGTTCTTC. This chain joins TRBV5-1 and TRBJ2-1; TRBD2 agrees at 14 bases. This CDR3 has 17 residues. V was clipped by 4 bases and J by 2 bases; unmatched bases: 5. CDR1 and CDR2 (germline): SGHRS, YFSETQ.

This clonotype was found a few times. J is TRBJ2-6 and V is TRBV7-3; D may correspond to TRBD1 or TRBD2 (6 bases each). The V gene lost 4 bases and the J gene lost 2 bases, with 15 bases spanning the gap. The CDR3 is 17 amino acids. Per germline, CDR1 SGHTA and CDR2 FQGTGA. This chain's CDR3 is CASSSQRGQAGANVLTF. The CDR3 nucleotides read TGTGCCAGCAGCTCCCAACGGGGGCAGGCTGGGGCCAACGTCCTGACTTTC.

This clonotype was seen a few times. The V gene is TRBV4-1, the J gene TRBJ2-1, with no clear D. V lost 3 bases and J 6 bases, leaving 18 bases between the germline ends. Per the germline V gene, CDR1 is MGHRA and CDR2 is YSYEKL. The CDR3 runs to 16 residues. CDR3 coding DNA: TGCGCCAGCAGCCACCCCTCCGGGCCGTCTTCCAATGAGCAGTTCTTC. It yields the protein CASSHPSGPSSNEQFF.